This record looks at one T cell receptor (beta chain) sequence and its context. This sample is part of a study of human T cells and chemical hapten exposure. The time point was: patch test 1, 2 weeks after DPC sensitization. Treatment given: therapeutic diphenylcyclopropenone sensitization with weekly scalp DPC. MiXCR, run by TCRdb on the RACE reads, gives a single entry per CDR3 protein. The sample carries 180,000 or so distinct CDR3 sequences, approximately 20% recorded once. The TCR was taken from a woman aged 50 to 60 with alopecia areata. Some clones in this sample may be carry-over from other donors' samples. The sequencing used whole blood, collected in connection with sensitization to the hapten diphenylcyclopropenone (DPC).

The DNA of the CDR3 is TGTGCCAGCAGTGCAACAGGGGACACTGAAGCTTTCTTT. Protein product: CASSATGDTEAFF. The rearrangement links TRBV6-1 to TRBJ1-1; TRBD1 matches at 7 bases. Per the germline V gene, CDR1 is MNHNS and CDR2 is SASEGT. The V segment lost 4 bases and the J segment 3 bases; nucleotides outside the gene matches: 2. The CDR3 totals 13 residues.